The TCR beta chain described here comes from a study of shared clonotypes between healthy human individuals. Whole-study findings and limits: For naive CD4 cells, approximately 5% of clonotypes were shared across a handful of donors.

On this clone: What it recognizes is unknown.

The germline CDR1 and CDR2 sequences are SGHNT and YENEEA. The CDR3 length is 13 residues. V lost 5 bases, J lost 3 bases, and 10 bases lay in between. This table comes from immunoSEQ multiplex PCR, and its TCRdb copy is limited to in-frame clones, with some not included. The sample yields 950,000 to 1,200,000 clones, approximately 77% seen once. The rearrangement joins TRBV11-3 to TRBJ2-5; D not resolved. The sequenced sample was memory CD4+ T cells from PBMCs. Indicated subset: CD45RA-negative fraction. The source is a man in his late teens or twenties in good health. Some clones in this sample may be carry-over from other donors' samples. The CDR3 nucleotides are TGTGCCAGCAGCAGGACCGCTAAAGAGACCCAGTACTTC. Protein: CASSRTAKETQYF.